Sequencing of this TCR beta chain was carried out in a study of T cell responses to AZD1222 COVID-19 vaccine. Whole-study context: Pooled samples include second doses given at about 4 or 12 weeks. Study-level results: Recipients of AZD1222 seropositive at baseline numbered only 5 or 6.

As concerns this clone: Its antigen remains unidentified.

Germline CDR1 is MGHRA and CDR2 is YSYEKL. CDR3 size: 17 residues. Trimming removed 3 bases at V and 7 bases at J, with 19 bases between. The table came from immunoSEQ multiplex PCR; TCRdb's copy has only in-frame clones and leaves some out. The table shows approximately 150,000 clones, with about nine tenths occurring only once. The genes are TRBV4-1 and TRBJ1-6; D gene uncertain. This TCR was sampled from an adult in good health. Sequencing was performed on peripheral blood, taken on day 0 of AZD1222 vaccination. DNA of the CDR3: TGCGCCAGCAGCCAGGTGTTGTACCCCGCTGGGAATTCACCCCTCCACTTT. Its translation is CASSQVLYPAGNSPLHF.